This T cell receptor (beta chain) appears in the sequencing data of a study of neurological immune-mediated disorders. This clonotype was recorded many times. Its antigen remains unknown. Points from the study as a whole: The study phylogenetically grouped the repertoires of 18 of 34 multiple sclerosis patients into one related-CDR3 cluster, a possible signature.

Trimming removed 2 bases from V and 1 base from J, with 5 bases in between. The CDR3 totals 13 residues. CDR1 is SGHVS and CDR2 is FQNEAQ in the germline V gene. Using its own MiXCR run on the 5' RACE reads, TCRdb lists one record per CDR3 protein. Found here are about 62,000 distinct CDR3 sequences, around 4.8% of them singletons; the top ten hold approximately 3.2%. The TCR comes from a woman aged 50 to 60 with multiple sclerosis. The sample comprised PBMCs. The chain couples TRBV7-8 to TRBJ1-1; D ambiguous. DNA of the CDR3: TGTGCCAGCAGCTTACCTACGAACACTGAAGCTTTCTTT. This codes for CASSLPTNTEAFF.